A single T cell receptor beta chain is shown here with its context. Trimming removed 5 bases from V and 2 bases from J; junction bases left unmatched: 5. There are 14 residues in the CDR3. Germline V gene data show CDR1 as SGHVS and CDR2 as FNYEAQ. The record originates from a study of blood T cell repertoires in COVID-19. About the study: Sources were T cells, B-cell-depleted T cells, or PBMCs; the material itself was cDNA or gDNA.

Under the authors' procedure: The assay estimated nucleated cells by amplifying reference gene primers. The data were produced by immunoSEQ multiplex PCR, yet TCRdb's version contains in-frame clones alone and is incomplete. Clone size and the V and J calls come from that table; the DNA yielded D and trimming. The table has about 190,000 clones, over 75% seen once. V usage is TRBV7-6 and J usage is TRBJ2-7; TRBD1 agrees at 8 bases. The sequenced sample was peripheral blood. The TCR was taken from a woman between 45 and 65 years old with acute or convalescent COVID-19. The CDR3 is CASSPDRGAYEQYF. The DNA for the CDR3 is TGTGCCAGCAGCCCCGACAGGGGCGCCTACGAGCAGTACTTC. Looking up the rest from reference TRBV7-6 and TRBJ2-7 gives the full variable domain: GAGVSQSPRYKVTKRGQDVALRCDPISGHVSLYWYRQALGQGPEFLTYFNYEAQQDKSGLPNDRFSAERPEGSISTLTIQRTEQRDSAMYRCASSPDRGAYEQYFGPGTRLTVT.